This T cell receptor beta chain was obtained from a study of T cell responses to AZD1222 COVID-19 vaccine. General observations from the study: Recipients of two AZD1222 doses showed rising Spike-specific TCR breadth and depth.

Here immunoSEQ multiplex PCR was the method, and the copy in TCRdb shows in-frame clones only, minus some. This table has roughly 86,000 clones, over 75% appearing once. CDR3 length: 15 amino acids. Germline V CDR1 and CDR2: SGHAT, FQNNGV. The ends lost 4 bases at V and 0 bases at J; junction bases unmatched: 4. A word on this clone: Its antigen is currently unknown.

This TCR was sampled from an adult in good health. The material was peripheral blood, obtained on day 0 of AZD1222 vaccination. This chain joins TRBV11-2 and TRBJ2-3; TRBD1 matches 7 bases. The CDR3 is CASSYGTASTDTQYF. The CDR3, as DNA: TGTGCCAGCAGCTACGGGACAGCCAGCACAGATACGCAGTATTTT.